The sequence of this T cell receptor (beta chain) was determined in a study of blood T cell repertoires in COVID-19. Overall study: From the United States, Italy and Spain came samples of acute and convalescent COVID-19. PBMCs, B-cell-depleted T cells, or T cells were the source of the cDNA or gDNA that made up the material.

In the original processing: The assay estimated nucleated cells by amplifying reference gene primers. Produced via immunoSEQ multiplex PCR; TCRdb's table is partial and in-frame only. V and J calls and clone size are copied from that table; D and trimming were computed from the DNA. The sample lists roughly 250,000 clones, 65% to 85% occurring once. Sequenced: peripheral blood. This sequence was found in a woman in her thirties or forties with active or convalescent COVID-19.

The CDR3, as DNA: TGTGCCAGCTCCGTTGAGGGGGCGAAGTATTTT. Encoded protein: CASSVEGAKYF. The chain is built from TRBV7-8 and TRBJ2-3; 7 nucleotides agree with TRBD1. This CDR3 is built from 11 residues. From germline, CDR1 is SGHVS and CDR2 FQNEAQ. V lost 8 bases to trimming and J lost 13 bases; unmatched junction nucleotides: 9.